One sample yielded the 26 T cell receptor beta chains listed below, sequenced in a study of T cell repertoires in cytomegalovirus infection. TCRdb processed the reads anew with MiXCR; each CDR3 protein has one entry. Among about 260,000 distinct CDR3 sequences listed, approximately 15% were seen once. The source material was PBMCs. All receptors derive from a human donor in good health (CMV status not recorded). Some clones in this sample may be carry-over from other donors' samples.

This clonotype has just a few counts. This rearrangement joins TRBV27 to TRBJ2-3, with a possible D match to TRBD1 (5 bases). The CDR3 extends over 14 amino acids. CDR1 and CDR2 from the germline V gene are MNHEY and SMNVEV (reference sequence). Trimming shortened V by 3 bases and J by 1 base, and 8 bases separated the two germline ends. CDR3 sequence: CASSFIRGTDTQYF. In DNA form, the CDR3 reads TGTGCCAGCAGTTTTATCAGGGGCACAGATACGCAGTATTTT.

The chain uses TRBV6-6 and TRBJ2-5; 8 bases match TRBD1. V trimming: 0 bases; J trimming: 4 bases; junction bases outside the gene matches: 13. The CDR3 has 18 amino acids. The germline V gene encodes CDR1 MNHNY and CDR2 SVGAGI (reference sequence). The CDR3 protein is CASSYSSGGAGVRETQYF. The CDR3 coding sequence is TGTGCCAGCAGTTACTCCTCAGGGGGCGCCGGGGTGCGAGAGACCCAGTACTTC.

This clonotype was counted at least ten times. CDR3 residues: CASSPFPQGDAIGYGYTF. DNA of the CDR3: TGTGCCAGCAGCCCATTCCCACAGGGGGACGCAATTGGTTATGGCTACACCTTC. The V call is TRBV7-8, the J call TRBJ1-2; 8 bases match TRBD1. With 5 bases clipped from V and 5 bases from J, the junction kept 19 bases outside the gene matches. CDR3 length: 18 residues. From germline, CDR1 is SGHVS and CDR2 FQNEAQ.

The sample holds many counts of this clonotype. The CDR3 region is CASSFGPGLILGEQFF. CDR3 DNA: TGTGCCAGCAGCTTTGGGCCGGGACTCATTTTGGGGGAGCAGTTCTTC. The chain has TRBV7-2 and TRBJ2-1; tentatively, D is TRBD2 (6 bases). From germline, CDR1 is SGHTA and CDR2 FQGNSA. V lost 3 bases and J 10 bases, leaving 22 bases between the germline ends. The length of the CDR3 is 16 residues.

This rearrangement joins TRBV12-3 or TRBV12-4 to TRBJ1-6; the D gene is possibly TRBD1 (5 bases). The CDR3 totals 16 residues. V shed 6 bases and J shed 5 bases, with 17 bases lying between them. This CDR3 reads CASSHGFGANNSPLHF. The CDR3 region has the DNA TGTGCCAGCAGCCACGGGTTTGGGGCGAATAATTCACCCCTCCACTTT.

This clonotype was recorded at least ten times. The chain carries TRBV3-1 and TRBJ1-1; D uncertain. V dropped 1 base and J dropped 4 bases, with 13 bases sitting between them. The V gene's germline CDR1 is LGHDT and CDR2 YNNKEL (reference sequence). The CDR3 covers 15 residues. The CDR3 protein is CASSQVGGSPTEAFF. For the CDR3, the DNA is TGTGCCAGCAGCCAAGTTGGCGGGTCACCCACTGAAGCTTTCTTT. Together with reference TRBV3-1 and TRBJ1-1, the CDR3 gives the full variable domain: DTAVSQTPKYLVTQMGNDKSIKCEQNLGHDTMYWYKQDSKKFLKIMFSYNNKELIINETVPNRFSPKSPDKAHLNLHINSLELGDSAVYFCASSQVGGSPTEAFFGQGTRLTVV.

This clonotype has only a few counts. J is TRBJ2-5 and V is TRBV6-6; D possibly corresponds to TRBD2 (6 bases). Trimming removed 0 bases at V and 1 base at J, with 6 bases between. The V gene's germline CDR1 is MNHNY and CDR2 SVGAGI (reference sequence). The CDR3 is 14 residues long. This chain's CDR3 is CASSYSGLQETQYF. CDR3 DNA: TGTGCCAGCAGTTACTCGGGACTCCAAGAGACCCAGTACTTC.

The table lists this clonotype with many counts. The chain carries TRBV11-2 and TRBJ2-7; no reliable D call. The germline gives CDR1 SGHAT, CDR2 FQNNGV. The V end lost 5 bases, the J end lost 0 bases, and 8 bases lay between the germline ends. The CDR3 is 13 amino acids. In DNA form, the CDR3 reads TGTGCCAGCAGCCCAAGGAGCTCCTACGAGCAGTACGTC. It specifies CASSPRSSYEQYV.

This clonotype was detected only a few times. V is TRBV12-5 and J is TRBJ1-1; D not certain. There are 15 residues in the CDR3. From germline, CDR1 is LGHNT and CDR2 FRNRAP. V was clipped by 5 bases and J by 0 bases, with 13 bases between them. The CDR3 spells CASGPPRSMNTEAFF. CDR3 DNA: TGTGCTAGTGGTCCCCCGAGGAGCATGAACACTGAAGCTTTCTTT. Filled out from reference TRBV12-5 and TRBJ1-1, the complete variable domain reads DARVTQTPRHKVTEMGQEVTMRCQPILGHNTVFWYRQTMMQGLELLAYFRNRAPLDDSGMPKDRFSAEMPDATLATLKIQPSEPRDSAVYFCASGPPRSMNTEAFFGQGTRLTVV.

This clonotype was seen only once. This chain uses TRBV20-1 with TRBJ1-5; D might be TRBD1 (5 bases). Trimming removed 1 base at V and 4 bases at J, with 14 bases between. The CDR3 totals 15 residues. The germline V gene encodes CDR1 DFQATT and CDR2 SNEGSKA (reference sequence). The CDR3 loop reads CSARASVGVNQPQHF. CDR3 DNA sequence: TGCAGTGCTAGAGCCTCGGTAGGGGTGAATCAGCCCCAGCATTTT.

This clonotype was seen a handful of times. J is TRBJ1-1 and V is TRBV5-4; D may be TRBD1 (5 bases). From germline, CDR1 is SGHNT and CDR2 YYREEE (reference sequence). V was cut by 0 bases and J by 4 bases, with 13 bases left in between. This CDR3 is 15 amino acids long. The CDR3 is CASSLGGSGGTEAFF. The CDR3 DNA sequence: TGTGCCAGCAGCTTGGGGGGATCGGGGGGCACTGAAGCTTTCTTT.

CDR3 bases: TGCAGCGTTGGTCGGGCCCTCCTGGATACGCAGTATTTT. Protein sequence: CSVGRALLDTQYF. The genes are TRBV29-1 and TRBJ2-3; D gene uncertain. The germline gives CDR1 SQVTM, CDR2 ANQGSEA. This CDR3 comprises 13 residues. V lost 4 bases, J lost 6 bases, and 14 bases lay in between.

A few counts support this clonotype. V and J are TRBV6-5 and TRBJ1-6; 8 bases are a match to TRBD1. V dropped 7 bases and J dropped 10; count of bases not matched to a gene: 3. Germline CDR1 reads MNHEY; CDR2 reads SVGAGI. This CDR3 is 12 amino acids long. In DNA, the CDR3 is TGTGCCAGCAATAACAGGGGGTCACCCCTCCACTTT. It encodes CASNNRGSPLHF.

This clonotype was recorded at least ten times. The chain carries TRBV7-8 and TRBJ2-5; possibly TRBD2 for D (5 bases). The V and J ends lost 6 bases and 4 bases respectively, with 18 bases between them. CDR3 length equals 15 residues. Germline lookup yields CDR1 SGHVS and CDR2 FQNEAQ. This CDR3 reads CASRVSSSRGETQYF. The CDR3 coding sequence is TGTGCCAGCAGGGTTTCTAGCTCTAGAGGAGAGACCCAGTACTTC. The entire variable domain, with the rest obtained from reference TRBV7-8 and TRBJ2-5, is as follows: GAGVSQSPRYKVAKRGQDVALRCDPISGHVSLFWYQQALGQGPEFLTYFQNEAQLDKSGLPSDRFFAERPEGSVSTLKIQRTQQEDSAVYLCASRVSSSRGETQYFGPGTRLLVL.

This clonotype was detected only a few times. The chain employs TRBV7-9 and TRBJ1-1, with 9 bases aligning to TRBD1. Germline assignment: CDR1 SEHNR and CDR2 FQNEAQ (reference sequence). The CDR3 length is 13 residues. After removal of 5 bases from V and 11 bases from J, the junction contained 9 bases not matched to a gene. CDR3 protein: CASSPIPGTGAFF. The CDR3 coding sequence is TGTGCCAGCAGCCCCATCCCCGGGACAGGGGCTTTCTTT.

This clonotype was counted between two and nine times. The V gene is TRBV12-3 or TRBV12-4, the J gene TRBJ1-2; the D gene is possibly TRBD1 (6 bases). Deletions cut 0 bases from V and 4 bases from J, with 15 bases between. This CDR3 comprises 16 residues. The CDR3 is CASSLARSGASYGYTF. The CDR3 DNA reads TGTGCCAGCAGTTTAGCGCGATCAGGGGCGTCCTATGGCTACACCTTC.

This clonotype showed up just a few times. This chain links TRBV2 with TRBJ2-1; 9 nucleotides agree with TRBD2. Germline-derived CDR1 and CDR2 are SNHLY and FYNNEI. The CDR3 contains 14 residues. Trimming took 11 bases from V and 0 from J; bases not matched to a gene: 5. In DNA form, the CDR3 reads TGTGCCGGGCGGGAGGGCCTCTCCTACAATGAGCAGTTCTTC. It yields the protein CAGREGLSYNEQFF.

This clonotype was seen many times. This chain connects TRBV7-2 to TRBJ1-4; 9 bases agree with TRBD1. Germline V lookup: CDR1 SGHTA, CDR2 FQGNSA. The junction had 4 bases not matched to a gene; V was cut back by 6 bases and J by 8 bases. This CDR3 contains 13 residues. CDR3 sequence reads: CASRGTGSEKLFF. In nucleotides, the CDR3 is TGTGCCAGCAGGGGGACAGGGAGCGAAAAACTGTTTTTT.

This clonotype was seen a handful of times. The chain joins TRBV7-4 to TRBJ2-3; D is perhaps TRBD1 or TRBD2 (5 bases each). Germline lookup yields CDR1 SGHVT and CDR2 SQSDAQ. The germline V and J ends were trimmed by 5 bases and 2 bases, with 23 bases remaining between them. This CDR3 has 18 amino acids. CDR3 protein: CASSPRATGRSNTDTQYF. The CDR3 bases are TGTGCCAGCAGCCCAAGGGCCACGGGGCGGTCGAACACAGATACGCAGTATTTT.

This clonotype was seen only a few times. The rearrangement joins TRBV28 to TRBJ1-5; maybe TRBD1 (5 bases). Germline V gives CDR1 MDHEN, CDR2 SYDVKM. This CDR3 comprises 15 residues. The V gene lost 6 bases and the J gene lost 7 bases, with 19 bases spanning the gap. The CDR3 loop is CASRFPTPGPQPQHF. The CDR3 DNA sequence: TGTGCCAGCAGGTTCCCGACCCCAGGGCCCCAGCCCCAGCATTTT.

The V call is TRBV5-5, the J call TRBJ2-3; 8 bases agree with TRBD2. Trimming at V came to 0 bases and at J to 0 bases, leaving 3 bases not matched to a gene. Germline V gene lookup returns CDR1 SGHKS and CDR2 YYEKEE (reference sequence). The CDR3 is made up of 16 amino acids. The CDR3 DNA is TGTGCCAGCAGCTTGGTCCCGGGAGGGAGCACAGATACGCAGTATTTT. This encodes CASSLVPGGSTDTQYF.

This chain joins TRBV5-6 and TRBJ2-6; D gene unclear. The CDR3 runs to 16 residues. V dropped 3 bases and J dropped 0 bases, with 10 bases sitting between them. Germline V gene lookup returns CDR1 SGHDT and CDR2 YYEEEE. The CDR3 DNA is TGTGCCAGCAGCTCACGCCCTATCTCTGGGGCCAACGTCCTGACTTTC. Its translation is CASSSRPISGANVLTF. Complete variable domain (other parts from reference TRBV5-6 and TRBJ2-6): DAGVTQSPTHLIKTRGQQVTLRCSPKSGHDTVSWYQQALGQGPQFIFQYYEEEERQRGNFPDRFSGHQFPNYSSELNVNALLLGDSALYLCASSSRPISGANVLTFGAGSRLTVL.

This clonotype came up many times. CDR3 in amino acids: CAISDSQRAAGGKLFF. DNA of the CDR3: TGTGCCATCAGTGACAGTCAGCGGGCCGCCGGAGGAAAACTGTTTTTT. The gene calls are TRBV10-3 and TRBJ1-4; D gene ambiguous. CDR3 length equals 16 residues. Germline-derived CDR1 and CDR2 are ENHRY and SYGVKD. Between the trimmed V and J ends, which lost 3 bases and 10 bases, there was a span of 21 bases.

This clonotype was picked up a small number of times. The chain is built from TRBV20-1 and TRBJ2-1; D is possibly TRBD2 (6 bases). Trimming left V 0 bases short and J 5 bases short, with 14 bases between. The V gene's germline CDR1 is DFQATT and CDR2 SNEGSKA (reference sequence). This CDR3 comprises 15 residues. The CDR3 sequence is CSAREGRERDNEQFF. For the CDR3, the DNA is TGCAGTGCTAGAGAGGGTCGGGAGAGAGACAATGAGCAGTTCTTC.

The table lists this clonotype with a few counts. V is TRBV2 and J is TRBJ1-1; weak D call: TRBD1 (6 bases). Trimming took 6 bases from V and 1 from J, leaving 12 bases between them. Germline CDR1 reads SNHLY; CDR2 reads FYNNEI. The CDR3 is made up of 14 amino acids. CDR3 coding DNA: TGTGCCAGCAGGCCACAGGGCCCGAACACTGAAGCTTTCTTT. Translating it yields CASRPQGPNTEAFF.

This clonotype was counted at least ten times. This chain connects TRBV7-8 to TRBJ1-2; 7 nucleotides line up with TRBD1. Germline CDR1 and CDR2: SGHVS and FQNEAQ. CDR3 length: 15 amino acids. V was pared by 5 bases and J by 4 bases, with 10 bases of the junction left unmatched. The CDR3 region has the DNA TGTGCCAGCAGCCCAAGACAGGGCACTATCTATGGCTACACCTTC. It yields the protein CASSPRQGTIYGYTF.